A selection of T cell receptor beta chains follows, all from one sample in a study of T-cell reconstitution after alpha-beta-depleted transplantation in children. TCRdb called the PCR reads again in MiXCR, with one record for every CDR3 protein. This table has about 110,000 distinct CDR3 sequences, about a tenth appearing once. The sequences come from PBMCs, collected before TCRalphabeta/CD19-depleted stem cell transplant. These TCRs come from a boy aged 2 to 10 with acute lymphoblastic leukemia, due to receive a stem cell transplant. Both conserved end residues are part of each CDR3. The D gene is left open where the match is weak. Not all rows give a size; the values are once, few, many and, for expanded clones, a class.

d_gene: -
abundance: many
j_gene: TRBJ2-3
v_gene: TRBV6-5
CDR3nt: TGTGCCAGCAGCCGCTCACGGTCACCAGAAGATACGCAGTATTTT
CDR3aa: CASSRSRSPEDTQYF

d_gene: -
abundance: many
j_gene: TRBJ2-5
v_gene: TRBV2
CDR3nt: TGTGCCAGCAGTGTGGGGTTCCGGGAGACCCAGTACTTC
CDR3aa: CASSVGFRETQYF

d_gene: -
abundance: few
j_gene: TRBJ2-1
v_gene: TRBV5-1
CDR3nt: TGCGCCAGCAGCTCGGACAGAACTTGGGGGAATGAGCAGTTCTTC
CDR3aa: CASSSDRTWGNEQFF

d_gene: TRBD1
abundance: few
j_gene: TRBJ1-6
v_gene: TRBV7-6
CDR3nt: TGTGCCAGCAGCTCGGACAGGGGTGATAATTCACCCCTCCACTTT
CDR3aa: CASSSDRGDNSPLHF

d_gene: TRBD2
abundance: -
j_gene: TRBJ2-1
v_gene: TRBV5-6
CDR3nt: TGTGCCAGCAGCTTGGCGGGAGGCCTGCCTGAGCAGTTCTTC
CDR3aa: CASSLAGGLPEQFF

d_gene: TRBD1
abundance: few
j_gene: TRBJ2-7
v_gene: TRBV11-2
CDR3nt: TGTGCCAGCAGCTTGGACAGGGGATCCTACGAGCAGTACTTC
CDR3aa: CASSLDRGSYEQYF

d_gene: -
abundance: medium-sized
j_gene: TRBJ2-2
v_gene: TRBV12-3/TRBV12-4
CDR3nt: TGTGCCAGCGGGACACTAAACACCGGGGAGCTGTTTTTT
CDR3aa: CASGTLNTGELFF

d_gene: TRBD1
abundance: few
j_gene: TRBJ2-3
v_gene: TRBV3-1
CDR3nt: TGTGCCAGCAGCCAGTACAGGGGGCATATAGATACGCAGTATTTT
CDR3aa: CASSQYRGHIDTQYF

d_gene: -
abundance: few
j_gene: TRBJ1-1
v_gene: TRBV20-1
CDR3nt: TGCAGTGCTAGAGAGGTGTGGGATTCCACTGAAGCTTTCTTT
CDR3aa: CSAREVWDSTEAFF

d_gene: -
abundance: many
j_gene: TRBJ2-2
v_gene: TRBV12-3/TRBV12-4
CDR3nt: TGTGCCAGCAGTTTATCCGGGGAGCTGTTTTTT
CDR3aa: CASSLSGELFF

d_gene: -
abundance: many
j_gene: TRBJ2-1
v_gene: TRBV12-3/TRBV12-4
CDR3nt: TGTGCCAGCAGTTTACTCTCCGGACCCTACAATGAGCAGTTCTTC
CDR3aa: CASSLLSGPYNEQFF

d_gene: -
abundance: few
j_gene: TRBJ2-3
v_gene: TRBV4-2
CDR3nt: TGTGCCAGCAGCCAAGCAGAGACAGATACGCAGTATTTT
CDR3aa: CASSQAETDTQYF

d_gene: TRBD1
abundance: few
j_gene: TRBJ2-5
v_gene: TRBV5-1
CDR3nt: TGCGCCAGCAGCTCCTCAGGGGGCACGGGAGAGACCCAGTACTTC
CDR3aa: CASSSSGGTGETQYF

d_gene: TRBD1
abundance: many
j_gene: TRBJ2-3
v_gene: TRBV5-1
CDR3nt: TGCGCCAGCAGGTCGACAGGGGGCCGGGCAGATACGCAGTATTTT
CDR3aa: CASRSTGGRADTQYF

d_gene: -
abundance: -
j_gene: TRBJ1-4
v_gene: TRBV7-8
CDR3nt: TGTGCCAGCAGCTTAGCCGGGCCTAGGGGCGAAAAACTGTTTTTT
CDR3aa: CASSLAGPRGEKLFF

d_gene: TRBD1
abundance: -
j_gene: TRBJ2-3
v_gene: TRBV9
CDR3nt: TGTGCCAGCAGCGCCATTTTACAGGGGGCATCCGCAGATACGCAGTATTTT
CDR3aa: CASSAILQGASADTQYF

d_gene: TRBD1
abundance: -
j_gene: TRBJ2-7
v_gene: TRBV19
CDR3nt: TGTGCCAGTAGCGTGCAGGGGGCGTCGTCCGAGCAGTACTTC
CDR3aa: CASSVQGASSEQYF

d_gene: -
abundance: -
j_gene: TRBJ2-3
v_gene: TRBV7-7
CDR3nt: TGTGCTAGCAGCAACACAGGCGGCGGCACAGATACGCAGTATTTT
CDR3aa: CASSNTGGGTDTQYF

d_gene: -
abundance: few
j_gene: TRBJ2-1
v_gene: TRBV7-2
CDR3nt: TGTGCCAGCAGCTTAACGGGTCAGTGGGAGCAGTTCTTC
CDR3aa: CASSLTGQWEQFF

d_gene: -
abundance: few
j_gene: TRBJ2-7
v_gene: TRBV29-1
CDR3nt: TGCAGCGTTGCGAAGAGTCGCTCCTACGAGCAGTACTTC
CDR3aa: CSVAKSRSYEQYF

d_gene: -
abundance: -
j_gene: TRBJ1-2
v_gene: TRBV20-1
CDR3nt: TGCAGTGCTAGATCACCCAAGGGGATCTATGGCTACACCTTC
CDR3aa: CSARSPKGIYGYTF